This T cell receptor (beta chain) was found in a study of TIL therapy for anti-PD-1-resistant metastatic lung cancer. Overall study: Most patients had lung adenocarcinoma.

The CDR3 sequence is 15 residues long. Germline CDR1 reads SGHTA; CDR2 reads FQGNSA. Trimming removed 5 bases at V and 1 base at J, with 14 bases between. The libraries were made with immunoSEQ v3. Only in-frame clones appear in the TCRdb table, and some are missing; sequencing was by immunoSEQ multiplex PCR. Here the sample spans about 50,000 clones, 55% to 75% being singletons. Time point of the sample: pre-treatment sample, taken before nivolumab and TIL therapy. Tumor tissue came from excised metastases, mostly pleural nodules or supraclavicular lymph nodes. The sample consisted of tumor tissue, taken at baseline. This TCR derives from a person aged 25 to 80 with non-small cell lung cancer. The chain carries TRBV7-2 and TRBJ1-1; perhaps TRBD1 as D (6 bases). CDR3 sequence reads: CASSQSRGQNTEAFF. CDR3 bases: TGTGCCAGCAGCCAAAGCAGGGGCCAGAACACTGAAGCTTTCTTT.